This T cell receptor beta chain was observed in a study of blood T cells in healthy people across ages. Study results and caveats: Strong correlation existed between TCR beta diversity and naive T cell percentage. Diversity was estimated from one million T cells, and these estimates were considered underestimates.

Comments on this clonotype: Its target is unknown.

Total RNA was isolated from each sample in quantities of at least 6 micrograms. CDR3 length: 14 amino acids. CDR1 is SGHVS, CDR2 FQNEAQ, per germline. Sample-barcoded 5' priming and a J-beta primer mix drove a second PCR of about 7 to 11 cycles. Each cDNA was tagged by a template-switch adaptor containing 12 random nucleotides. TCRdb itself ran the 5' RACE reads through MiXCR, one entry per CDR3 protein. Of over 1,200,000 distinct CDR3 sequences detected, approximately 60% appear once; the ten largest clones hold over 5.5%. This chain uses TRBV7-8 with TRBJ2-5; tentative D call: TRBD1 (5 bases). The J call may be in error: the DNA end matches TRBJ2-7 better. The TCR was taken from a man between 18 and 35 years old in good health. Source material: blood. In DNA form, the CDR3 reads TGTGCCAGCAGCCCGGCAGGGTACTCCTACGAGCAGTACTTC. It translates to CASSPAGYSYEQYF.